One and the same sample provided the 8 T cell receptor beta chains below, sequenced in a study of cytomegalovirus exposure and HLA in healthy donors. It was with 60 Vbeta and 13 Jbeta primers that the PCR ran. Only in-frame clones appear in the TCRdb table, and some are missing; sequencing was by immunoSEQ multiplex PCR. The sample includes over 150,000 clones, roughly 79% of them seen just once. Sequencing was performed on PBMCs. These receptors all stem from a male donor in good health and CMV-seropositive.

The chain employs TRBV4-1 and TRBJ1-1; TRBD1 matches 8 bases. V shed 0 bases and J 4 bases; nucleotides not matched to a gene: 16. This CDR3 is 19 amino acids long. CDR1 and CDR2 (germline): MGHRA, YSYEKL. CDR3 coding DNA: TGCGCCAGCAGCCAAGATTGGGGGGGGACGGGCAGGGGGCCCACTGAAGCTTTCTTT. As protein: CASSQDWGGTGRGPTEAFF.

The chain carries TRBV9 and TRBJ1-1, with TRBD1 as a possible D gene (5 bases). The CDR3 contains 17 residues. CDR1 and CDR2 from the germline V gene are SGDLS and YYNGEE. Trimming took 0 bases from V and 0 from J, leaving 15 bases between them. The CDR3 DNA follows: TGTGCCAGCAGCGTAGGGGGCCTGGGGGGGATGAACACTGAAGCTTTCTTT. It codes for CASSVGGLGGMNTEAFF.

The chain uses TRBV27 and TRBJ1-1; the D is unclear. Germline loops: CDR1 MNHEY, CDR2 SMNVEV (reference sequence). The CDR3 is 13 residues long. Trimming shortened V by 5 bases and J by 4 bases, and 11 bases separated the two germline ends. CDR3: CASSRREGTEAFF. The CDR3 DNA sequence: TGTGCCAGCAGTAGAAGGGAGGGCACTGAAGCTTTCTTT.

The V call is TRBV5-5, the J call TRBJ1-6, with D unresolved. The CDR3 consists of 14 residues. V was clipped by 2 bases and J by 4 bases, with 7 bases between them. Germline CDR1 is SGHKS and CDR2 is YYEKEE (reference sequence). Written as DNA, the CDR3 is TGTGCCAGCAGCTTCCTTCTATATAATTCACCCCTCCACTTT. Residues: CASSFLLYNSPLHF.

This chain connects TRBV4-1 to TRBJ1-2, with TRBD1 matching 10 bases. CDR3 length: 16 amino acids. J lost 6 bases, V lost 6 bases, and 13 bases had no gene match. Germline assignment: CDR1 MGHRA and CDR2 YSYEKL. CDR3 sequence (DNA): TGCGCCAGCAGTCTCCGGGACAGGGGCAGTAGGAATGGCTACACCTTC. This encodes CASSLRDRGSRNGYTF.

This chain links TRBV5-1 with TRBJ2-5; D is perhaps TRBD2 (7 bases). The CDR3 runs 13 residues. CDR1 SGHRS and CDR2 YFSETQ come from the germline V gene. Trimming pared 4 bases from V and 4 bases from J, leaving 11 bases between. The CDR3 DNA is TGCGCCAGCAGCGGGGGCGGGAGAGAGACCCAGTACTTC. Encoded protein: CASSGGGRETQYF.

In DNA form, the CDR3 reads TGTGCCAGTATATCTAGGACAGGGATGGACACTGAAGCTTTCTTT. Translation gives CASISRTGMDTEAFF. The chain links TRBV19 to TRBJ1-1; TRBD1 matches 8 bases. Germline V gives CDR1 LNHDA, CDR2 SQIVND (reference sequence). CDR3 length: 15 amino acids. V lost 7 bases to trimming and J lost 3 bases; unmatched junction nucleotides: 10. Full variable domain (rest looked up from reference TRBV19 and TRBJ1-1): DGGITQSPKYLFRKEGQNVTLSCEQNLNHDAMYWYRQDPGQGLRLIYYSQIVNDFQKGDIAEGYSVSREKKESFPLTVTSAQKNPTAFYLCASISRTGMDTEAFFGQGTRLTVV.

V is TRBV5-1 and J is TRBJ2-3, with TRBD2 matching over 11 bases. With V trimmed by 1 base and J by 1 base, 2 bases remained unmatched. The germline CDR1 and CDR2 sequences are SGHRS and YFSETQ. The CDR3 totals 16 residues. DNA of the CDR3: TGCGCCAGCAGCTTGTTTAGCGGGGGGGGCACAGATACGCAGTATTTT. Translated, it gives CASSLFSGGGTDTQYF.